The 19 T cell receptor beta chains presented below share a single source sample, sequenced in a study of control samples from healthy donors and cancer patients. Method: immunoSEQ multiplex PCR; TCRdb's copy keeps in-frame clones and lacks some. Here the sample spans about 190,000 clones, 91% being singletons. Source material: blood. The receptor source for this set is a man aged 25 to 45 in good health.

The rearrangement links TRBV2 to TRBJ2-5, with unresolved D. The CDR3 has 12 residues. Germline V gene lookup returns CDR1 SNHLY and CDR2 FYNNEI. With 5 bases removed from V and 1 base from J, the gap between germline ends came to 5 bases. The CDR3 bases are TGTGCCAGCAGTTACATCCAAGAGACCCAGTACTTC. Translation: CASSYIQETQYF.

This chain connects TRBV7-2 to TRBJ2-3; the D gene is possibly TRBD2 (5 bases). Per germline, CDR1 SGHTA and CDR2 FQGNSA. Trimming removed 4 bases at V and 3 bases at J, with 8 bases between. This CDR3 is built from 13 residues. The CDR3 DNA sequence: TGTGCCAGCAGCTCGGACTCAACAGATACGCAGTATTTT. It translates to CASSSDSTDTQYF. Supplemented by reference TRBV7-2 and TRBJ2-3, the full variable domain reads GAGVSQSPSNKVTEKGKDVELRCDPISGHTALYWYRQSLGQGLEFLIYFQGNSAPDKSGLPSDRFSAERTGGSVSTLTIQRTQQEDSAVYLCASSSDSTDTQYFGPGTRLTVL.

The V and J genes are TRBV5-6 and TRBJ2-3; 7 bases align to TRBD1. Trimming at V came to 5 bases and at J to 5 bases, leaving 8 bases not matched to a gene. CDR3 size: 14 residues. Germline loops: CDR1 SGHDT, CDR2 YYEEEE. The CDR3 DNA reads TGTGCCAGCAGGCAGACAGGGACGGGAGATACGCAGTATTTT. Its translation is CASRQTGTGDTQYF.

This rearrangement joins TRBV30 to TRBJ1-5, with D unclear. The germline V gene has CDR1 GTSNPN and CDR2 SVGIG (reference sequence). V was clipped by 0 bases and J by 7 bases, with 10 bases between them. There are 13 residues in the CDR3. The CDR3 region is CAWSVGEGQPQHF. CDR3 in DNA: TGTGCCTGGAGTGTGGGAGAAGGGCAGCCCCAGCATTTT.

CDR3 nucleotide sequence: TGTGCCAGCAGCCTAACAGGGGGCACTGAAGCTTTCTTT. Amino acid sequence: CASSLTGGTEAFF. This chain uses TRBV11-2 with TRBJ1-1, with 8 bases fitting TRBD1. The CDR3 is made up of 13 amino acids. Germline V gene sequence: CDR1 SGHAT, CDR2 FQNNGV. The V and J ends lost 5 bases and 4 bases, in that order; junction bases with no gene match: 3.

CDR3 residues: CASSQEKIGTLNSTNEKLFF. DNA for the CDR3: TGTGCCAGCAGCCAAGAAAAAATTGGAACGCTAAATTCTACTAATGAAAAACTGTTTTTT. The chain couples TRBV3-1 (or the pseudogene TRBV3-2) to TRBJ1-4; D is unresolved. Germline V gene sequence: CDR1 LGHDT, CDR2 YNNKEL (reference sequence). The CDR3 runs to 20 residues. Trimming stripped 0 bases from V and 2 bases from J, with 22 bases between.

V usage is TRBV7-2 and J usage is TRBJ1-5; TRBD1 agrees at 8 bases. The CDR3 is 14 residues long. J was trimmed by 4 bases and V by 5 bases; bases with no gene match: 4. The V gene's germline CDR1 is SGHTA and CDR2 FQGNSA. The CDR3 sequence is CASSDRGGNQPQHF. CDR3 nucleotide sequence: TGTGCCAGCAGCGACAGGGGTGGGAATCAGCCCCAGCATTTT.

The DNA for the CDR3 is TGTGCCAGCAGCCAAACAGGGGATCCCTACGAGCAGTACTTC. It yields the protein CASSQTGDPYEQYF. The V and J genes are TRBV14 and TRBJ2-7; 7 nucleotides agree with TRBD1. The CDR3 covers 14 residues. From germline, CDR1 is SGHDN and CDR2 FVKESK. The V segment lost 2 bases and the J segment 2 bases; nucleotides outside the gene matches: 3.

This clone occurred once. This sequence joins TRBV6-6 and TRBJ2-7; 8 bases fit TRBD1. The V and J ends lost 4 bases and 5 bases, in that order; junction bases with no gene match: 4. CDR3 length equals 13 residues. Germline lookup yields CDR1 MNHNY and CDR2 SVGAGI (reference sequence). CDR3 protein: CASSSDRDNEQYF. CDR3 bases: TGTGCCAGCAGTTCGGACAGGGACAACGAGCAGTACTTC.

The table lists this clone with a count of one. The rearrangement uses TRBV18 and TRBJ1-6; TRBD1 might be the D (5 bases). CDR1 KGHSH and CDR2 LQKENI come from the germline V gene. Deletions cut 1 base from V and 8 bases from J, with 12 bases between. There are 15 residues in the CDR3. CDR3 nucleotide sequence: TGTGCCAGCTCACCACAGGGGAAAGGGGATTCACCCCTCCACTTT. This sequence encodes CASSPQGKGDSPLHF.

The table lists this clone with a few counts. The V and J genes are TRBV4-2 and TRBJ2-2, with 8 bases lining up with TRBD1. Trimming cost V 0 bases and J 1 base; bases outside gene matches: 7. This CDR3 region has 18 residues. Germline loops: CDR1 LGHNA, CDR2 YNFKEQ. CDR3 residues: CASSQDTTGGQNTGELFF. CDR3 DNA sequence: TGTGCCAGCAGCCAAGATACTACAGGGGGGCAGAACACCGGGGAGCTGTTTTTT.

This chain uses TRBV30 with TRBJ2-2; D is perhaps TRBD1 (6 bases). The germline CDR1 and CDR2 sequences are GTSNPN and SVGIG (reference sequence). This CDR3 contains 14 residues. V was pared by 3 bases and J by 3 bases, with 11 bases between. For the CDR3, the DNA is TGTGCCTGGAGAAAGGGGGTGGACACCGGGGAGCTGTTTTTT. This sequence encodes CAWRKGVDTGELFF. The full variable domain, rest sourced from reference TRBV30 and TRBJ2-2, is SQTIHQWPATLVQPVGSPLSLECTVEGTSNPNLYWYRQAAGRGLQLLFYSVGIGQISSEVPQNLSASRPQDRQFILSSKKLLLSDSGFYLCAWRKGVDTGELFFGEGSRLTVL.

V gene TRBV6-5 combines with J gene TRBJ2-7; 7 positions match TRBD2. J was trimmed by 4 bases and V by 6 bases; bases with no gene match: 9. CDR3 length equals 14 residues. In germline, CDR1 is MNHEY, CDR2 SVGAGI. CDR3 sequence (DNA): TGTGCCAGCAGGACCGGACTAGTCGTGTACGAGCAGTACTTC. Translation gives CASRTGLVVYEQYF.

V gene TRBV5-1 combines with J gene TRBJ1-1; no clear D. Trimming shortened V by 0 bases and J by 0 bases, and 9 bases separated the two germline ends. Per the germline V gene, CDR1 is SGHRS and CDR2 is YFSETQ. CDR3 length equals 15 residues. The CDR3 bases are TGCGCCAGCAGCTTGGTATCCGGAATGAACACTGAAGCTTTCTTT. This encodes CASSLVSGMNTEAFF. The full variable domain, in which reference TRBV5-1 and TRBJ1-1 provide the parts outside the CDR3, is KAGVTQTPRYLIKTRGQQVTLSCSPISGHRSVSWYQQTPGQGLQFLFEYFSETQRNKGNFPGRFSGRQFSNSRSEMNVSTLELGDSALYLCASSLVSGMNTEAFFGQGTRLTVV.

V is TRBV7-6 and J is TRBJ1-1; tentatively, D is TRBD1 (6 bases). The germline V gene has CDR1 SGHVS and CDR2 FNYEAQ. The V and J ends lost 1 base and 5 bases respectively, with 20 bases between them. This CDR3 has 17 residues. As DNA, the CDR3 is TGTGCCAGCAGCTTAGTAGACGGTTCGGGGGCTGGAACTGAAGCTTTCTTT. It is translated as CASSLVDGSGAGTEAFF. The full variable domain, rest sourced from reference TRBV7-6 and TRBJ1-1, is GAGVSQSPRYKVTKRGQDVALRCDPISGHVSLYWYRQALGQGPEFLTYFNYEAQQDKSGLPNDRFSAERPEGSISTLTIQRTEQRDSAMYRCASSLVDGSGAGTEAFFGQGTRLTVV.

This clone appeared a few times. The chain couples TRBV5-1 to TRBJ1-5, with 9 positions matching TRBD1. The CDR3 spans 15 residues. Per germline, CDR1 SGHRS and CDR2 YFSETQ. Trimming took 4 bases from V and 3 from J; bases not matched to a gene: 5. CDR3 protein: CASSPDRGLNQPQHF. The CDR3 DNA sequence: TGCGCCAGCAGCCCGGACAGGGGCCTCAATCAGCCCCAGCATTTT.

V is TRBV7-9 and J is TRBJ1-4; 7 bases are a match to TRBD1. The J segment lost 8 bases and the V segment lost 5 bases, leaving 8 bases of the junction unmatched. The CDR3 sequence is 14 residues long. Germline V lookup: CDR1 SEHNR, CDR2 FQNEAQ (reference sequence). CDR3 nucleotides: TGTGCCAGCAGCCCCTTGGACAGGACGGAAAAACTGTTTTTT. Residues: CASSPLDRTEKLFF.

This clone was observed a few times. The chain links TRBV11-2 to TRBJ1-1; D is unresolved. Germline V gene data show CDR1 as SGHAT and CDR2 as FQNNGV. The V and J ends lost 1 base and 4 bases respectively, with 10 bases between them. The CDR3 has 14 residues. The CDR3 loop reads CASSLGIRSTEAFF. CDR3 in DNA: TGTGCCAGCAGCTTAGGGATCCGGAGCACTGAAGCTTTCTTT.

V and J are TRBV7-6 and TRBJ1-1, with 7 nucleotides matching TRBD1. The CDR3 sequence is 15 residues long. Germline V CDR1 and CDR2: SGHVS, FNYEAQ. After removal of 5 bases from V and 0 bases from J, the junction contained 6 bases not matched to a gene. CDR3 in amino acids: CASSPQGQLNTEAFF. CDR3 sequence (DNA): TGTGCCAGCAGCCCCCAGGGACAGTTGAACACTGAAGCTTTCTTT.